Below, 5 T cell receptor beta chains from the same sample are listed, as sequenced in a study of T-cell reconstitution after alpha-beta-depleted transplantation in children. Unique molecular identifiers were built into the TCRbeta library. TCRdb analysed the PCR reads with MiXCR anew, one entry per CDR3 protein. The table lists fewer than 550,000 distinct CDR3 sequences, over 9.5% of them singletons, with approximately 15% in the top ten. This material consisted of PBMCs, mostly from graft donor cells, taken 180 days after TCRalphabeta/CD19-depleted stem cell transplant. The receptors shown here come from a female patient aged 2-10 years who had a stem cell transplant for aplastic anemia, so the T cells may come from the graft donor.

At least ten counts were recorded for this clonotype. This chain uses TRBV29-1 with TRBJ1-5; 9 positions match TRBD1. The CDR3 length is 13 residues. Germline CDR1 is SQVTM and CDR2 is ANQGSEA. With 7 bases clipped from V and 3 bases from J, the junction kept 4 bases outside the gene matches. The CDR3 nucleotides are TGCAGCGCCCGGACAGGGGTCAATCAGCCCCAGCATTTT. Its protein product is CSARTGVNQPQHF.

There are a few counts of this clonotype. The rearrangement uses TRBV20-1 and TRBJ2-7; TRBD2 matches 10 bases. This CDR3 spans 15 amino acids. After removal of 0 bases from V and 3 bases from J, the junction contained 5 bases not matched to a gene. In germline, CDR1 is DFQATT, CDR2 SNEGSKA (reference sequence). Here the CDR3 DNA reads TGCAGTGCTAGAGAGTTAGCGGGAGGCCACTACGAGCAGTACGTC. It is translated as CSARELAGGHYEQYV.

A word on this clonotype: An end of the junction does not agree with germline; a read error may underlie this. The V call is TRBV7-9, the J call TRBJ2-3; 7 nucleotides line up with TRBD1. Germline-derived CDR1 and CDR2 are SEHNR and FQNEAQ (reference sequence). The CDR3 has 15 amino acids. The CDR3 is CASSPPRGGTDTQYF. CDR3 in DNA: TGTGCCAGCAGCCCACCCCGAGGGGGCACGGATACGCAGTATTTT.

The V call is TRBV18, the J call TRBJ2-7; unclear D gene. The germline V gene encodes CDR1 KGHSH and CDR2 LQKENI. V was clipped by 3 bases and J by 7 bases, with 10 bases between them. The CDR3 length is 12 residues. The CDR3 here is CASSPQRPEQYF. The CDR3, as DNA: TGTGCCAGCTCACCCCAGCGACCAGAGCAGTACTTC.

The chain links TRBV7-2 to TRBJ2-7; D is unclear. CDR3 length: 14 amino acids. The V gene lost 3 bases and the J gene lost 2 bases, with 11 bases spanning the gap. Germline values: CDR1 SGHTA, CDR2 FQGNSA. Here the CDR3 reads CASSFSLETYEQYF. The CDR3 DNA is TGTGCCAGCAGCTTTAGTTTGGAGACCTACGAGCAGTACTTC.